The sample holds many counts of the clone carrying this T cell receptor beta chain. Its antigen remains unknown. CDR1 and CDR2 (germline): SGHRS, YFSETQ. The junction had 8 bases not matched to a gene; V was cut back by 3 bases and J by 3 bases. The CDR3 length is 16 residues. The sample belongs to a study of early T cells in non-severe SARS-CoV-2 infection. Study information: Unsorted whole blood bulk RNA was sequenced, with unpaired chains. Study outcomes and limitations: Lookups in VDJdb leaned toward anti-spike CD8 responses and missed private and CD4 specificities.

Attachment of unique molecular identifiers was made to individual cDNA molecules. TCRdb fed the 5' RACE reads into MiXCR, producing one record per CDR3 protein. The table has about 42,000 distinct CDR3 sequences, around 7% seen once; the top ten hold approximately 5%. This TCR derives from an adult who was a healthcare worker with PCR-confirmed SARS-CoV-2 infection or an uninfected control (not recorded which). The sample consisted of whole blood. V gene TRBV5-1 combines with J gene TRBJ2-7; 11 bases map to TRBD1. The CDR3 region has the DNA TGCGCCAGCAGCTCATCCCCCGGGACAGGGGGCTACGAGCAGTACTTC. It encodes CASSSSPGTGGYEQYF.